The 9 T cell receptor beta chains reported below all come from one sample, sequenced in a study of control samples from healthy donors and cancer patients. TCRdb keeps only in-frame clones here, not all; method: immunoSEQ multiplex PCR. The sample carries more than 75,000 clones, 79% recorded once. Sequencing used blood. These receptors originate from a woman in her 30s in good health.

The CDR3 nucleotides are TGTGCCAGCAGACCATTGGGGAGGGGGCGGGTCACCGGGGAGCTGTTTTTT. Residues: CASRPLGRGRVTGELFF. The genes are TRBV7-2 and TRBJ2-2; TRBD1 or TRBD2 may be the D gene (7 bases each). CDR1 is SGHTA and CDR2 is FQGNSA in the germline V gene. The CDR3 extends over 17 amino acids. Between the trimmed V and J ends, which lost 6 bases and 4 bases, there was a span of 21 bases.

V is TRBV4-2 and J is TRBJ1-4, with D possibly matching TRBD1 (5 bases). Trimming left V 0 bases short and J 4 bases short, with 12 bases between. The CDR3 has 16 residues. Germline V lookup: CDR1 LGHNA, CDR2 YNFKEQ. CDR3 sequence reads: CASSQDRSGLNEKLFF. In DNA, the CDR3 is TGTGCCAGCAGCCAAGATAGGTCGGGACTTAATGAAAAACTGTTTTTT.

The rearrangement links TRBV30 to TRBJ2-2, with TRBD1 matching over 9 bases. V lost 0 bases and J lost 3; bases outside the gene matches: 2. The CDR3 spans 15 residues. In germline, CDR1 is GTSNPN, CDR2 SVGIG (reference sequence). The CDR3 here is CAWSVQGADTGELFF. CDR3 coding DNA: TGTGCCTGGAGTGTACAGGGGGCGGACACCGGGGAGCTGTTTTTT.

This chain connects TRBV30 to TRBJ1-2; TRBD1 matches at 8 bases. CDR3 length: 14 amino acids. V was pared by 7 bases and J by 0 bases, with 7 bases of the junction left unmatched. Germline V gene data show CDR1 as GTSNPN and CDR2 as SVGIG (reference sequence). CDR3 in DNA: TGTGCCTCGACGGGGACAGGAGCTAACTATGGCTACACCTTC. It is translated as CASTGTGANYGYTF.

This clone was observed a handful of times. The chain carries TRBV9 and TRBJ2-5; tentatively, D is TRBD2 (7 bases). Trimming removed 3 bases at V and 4 bases at J, with 13 bases between. CDR1 is SGDLS, CDR2 YYNGEE, per germline. CDR3 length: 14 amino acids. The CDR3 nucleotides read TGTGCCAGCAGCGACGGCGGGGGCGGAGAGACCCAGTACTTC. Translated: CASSDGGGGETQYF.

This clone was found once. The chain uses TRBV21-1 and TRBJ2-3; TRBD2 is the table's D call, not checked against the DNA. TRBV21-1 is a recognized pseudogene. The CDR3 is 17 residues long. In DNA form, the CDR3 reads TGTGCCAGCAGCAAGCGGTACGGGGGGCTCATGACAGATACGCAGTATTTT. As protein: CASSKRYGGLMTDTQYF.

The chain couples TRBV24-1 to TRBJ2-3; TRBD2 agrees at 7 bases. The CDR3 is 15 residues long. After removal of 3 bases from V and 4 bases from J, the junction contained 6 bases not matched to a gene. Germline-derived CDR1 and CDR2 are KGHDR and SFDVKD. The CDR3 nucleotides are TGTGCCACCAGTGATCGAGCGGGGCTGGCAGATACGCAGTATTTT. Protein: CATSDRAGLADTQYF.

The chain employs TRBV6-2 or TRBV6-3 and TRBJ1-2, with a weak D call TRBD1 (5 bases). The CDR3 is 13 residues long. In germline, CDR1 is MNHEY, CDR2 SVGEGT. The V end lost 6 bases, the J end lost 2 bases, and 10 bases lay between the germline ends. CDR3 DNA: TGTGCCAGCAGCAAAGACAGAAACTATGGCTACACCTTC. Amino acids: CASSKDRNYGYTF.

The gene calls are TRBV4-1 and TRBJ1-2, with D unclear. The CDR3 consists of 11 residues. Germline lookup yields CDR1 MGHRA and CDR2 YSYEKL. Between the trimmed V and J ends, which lost 0 bases and 8 bases, there was a span of 4 bases. CDR3 sequence: CASSQDSGYTF. CDR3 nucleotides: TGCGCCAGCAGCCAAGATTCCGGCTACACCTTC.